The TCR beta chain described here comes from a study of shared clonotypes between healthy human individuals. As for the study in general: The cohort had two women and a few men, ages 18 to 49.

Each subset's genomic DNA was shared equally among a number of immunoSEQ plates. The method was immunoSEQ multiplex PCR; TCRdb's version includes in-frame clones alone and lacks a portion of them. The sample shows about 2.4 million clones, approximately 93% of them seen only once. This clone was observed once. Other DNA sequences within the sample encode an identical CDR3. Partitioning of CD4+ cells yielded a CD45RA+ naive subset and a CD45RA-negative memory subset. The CDR3 is made up of 11 amino acids. V was clipped by 6 bases and J by 2 bases, with 4 bases between them. The germline CDR1 and CDR2 sequences are MNHEY and SVGAGI.

The TCR originated in a man between 18 and 29 years old in good health. Some clones in this sample may be carry-over from other donors' samples. Sequencing was carried out using naive CD4+ T cells from PBMCs. Documented subset: CD45RA+ positively selected. The chain carries TRBV6-5 and TRBJ1-2; D ambiguous. This CDR3 is CASRGNYGYTF. CDR3 DNA: TGTGCCAGCAGGGGCAACTATGGCTACACCTTC.